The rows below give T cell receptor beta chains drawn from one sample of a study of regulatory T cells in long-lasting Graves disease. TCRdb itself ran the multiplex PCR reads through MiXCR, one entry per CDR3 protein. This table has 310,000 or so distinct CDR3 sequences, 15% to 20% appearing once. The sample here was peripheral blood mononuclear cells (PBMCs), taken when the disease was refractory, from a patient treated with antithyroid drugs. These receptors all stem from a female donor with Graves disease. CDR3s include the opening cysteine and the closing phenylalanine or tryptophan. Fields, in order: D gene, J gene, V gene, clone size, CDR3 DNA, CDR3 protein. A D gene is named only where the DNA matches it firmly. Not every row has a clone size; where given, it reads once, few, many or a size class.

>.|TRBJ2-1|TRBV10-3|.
TGTGCCATCAGTGAGTCGAGCCGGGTTAGAGGGAGGGAGCAGTTCTTC
CAISESSRVRGREQFF
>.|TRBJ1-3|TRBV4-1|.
TGCGCCAGCAGCTCCGGGAGGGCGAGAGGAAACACCATATATTTT
CASSSGRARGNTIYF
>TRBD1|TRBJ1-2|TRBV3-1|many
TGTGCCAGCAGCCCCCCCCGGGGGACAGGCCATGGCTACACCTTC
CASSPPRGTGHGYTF
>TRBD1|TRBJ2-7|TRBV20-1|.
TGCAGTGCTCCCCCGACAGGGTCAGTCAAGCAGTACTTC
CSAPPTGSVKQYF
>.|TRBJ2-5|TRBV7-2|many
TGTGCCAGCAGCTTCGTGGCGAGGGAGACCCAGTACTTC
CASSFVARETQYF
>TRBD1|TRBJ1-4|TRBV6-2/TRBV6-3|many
TGTGCCAGCAGTGCCGGGACAGGGAGGGGTTCGGCTAATGAAAAACTGTTTTTT
CASSAGTGRGSANEKLFF
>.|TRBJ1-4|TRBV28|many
TGTGCCACCGGATACGAAAAACTGTTTTTT
CATGYEKLFF
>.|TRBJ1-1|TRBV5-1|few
TGCGCCAGCAGCTTGGATTTGGGACTGAACACTGAAGCTTTCTTT
CASSLDLGLNTEAFF
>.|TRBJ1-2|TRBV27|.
TGTGCCAGCAGTTACCGAGGGGCGGACCGCGGCTACACCTTC
CASSYRGADRGYTF
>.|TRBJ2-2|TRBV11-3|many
TGTGCCAGTCTGGGACCGAACACCGGGGAGCTGTTTTTT
CASLGPNTGELFF
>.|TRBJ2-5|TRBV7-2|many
TGTGCCAGCAGCTTTAGGCAGGGGGGAGTGGAGACCCAGTACTTC
CASSFRQGGVETQYF
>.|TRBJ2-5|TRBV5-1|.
TGCGCCAGCAGCTTGGAACAGCCAGGAGGGGAGACCCAGTACTTC
CASSLEQPGGETQYF
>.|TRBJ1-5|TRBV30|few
TGTGCCTGGAGTGGGGGGTATCAGCCCCAGCATTTT
CAWSGGYQPQHF
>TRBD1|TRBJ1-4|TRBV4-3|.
TGCGCCAGCAGCCGAGAGGGTTCAGGGGGTGAAAAACTGTTTTTT
CASSREGSGGEKLFF
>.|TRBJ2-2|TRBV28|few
TGTGCCAGCAGTTTATGGAAACCGGGGAACACCGGGGAGCTGTTTTTT
CASSLWKPGNTGELFF
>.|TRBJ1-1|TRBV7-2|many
TGTGCCAGCAGCTTAGTCAGGGAGCTGTTGAACACTGAAGCTTTCTTT
CASSLVRELLNTEAFF
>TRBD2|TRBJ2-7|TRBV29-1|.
TGCAGCGTTGAAGACCGAAGCGGGATTAGTTCCTACGAGCAGTACTTC
CSVEDRSGISSYEQYF
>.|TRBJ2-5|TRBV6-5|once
TGTGCCAGCTGTTCCATTCGCAGGGGAAAGACCCAGTACTTC
CASCSIRRGKTQYF
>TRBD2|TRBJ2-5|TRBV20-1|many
TGCAGTGCTACCCGGACTAGTAGGGAGACCCAGTACTTC
CSATRTSRETQYF
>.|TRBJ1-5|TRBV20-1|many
TGCAGTGCTAGCCCGCGACAGAGCTCCAATCAGCCCCAGCATTTT
CSASPRQSSNQPQHF
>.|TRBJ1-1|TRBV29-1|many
TGCAGCGTTGACAGGGGGAACACTGAAGCTTTCTTT
CSVDRGNTEAFF
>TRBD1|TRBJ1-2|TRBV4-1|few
TGCGCCAGCAGCCATAGGGACAGGGTGGCCTATGGCTACACCTTC
CASSHRDRVAYGYTF
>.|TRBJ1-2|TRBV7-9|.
TGTGCCAGCAGCTTTCAGTTGGAACGAGCGGGTGGCTACACCTTC
CASSFQLERAGGYTF
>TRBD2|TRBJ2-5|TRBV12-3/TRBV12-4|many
TGTGCCAGCAGTGAAAAAGCGGGGGTGGAGACCCAGTACTTC
CASSEKAGVETQYF
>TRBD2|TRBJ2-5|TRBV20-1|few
TGCAGTGCTAGAAAAGCGGGAGGGCAAGAGACCCAGTACTTC
CSARKAGGQETQYF
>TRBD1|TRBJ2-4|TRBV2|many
TGTGCCAGCAGGGCATCCGGGACAGTAAAAAACATTCAGTACTTC
CASRASGTVKNIQYF
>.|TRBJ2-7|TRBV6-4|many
TGTGCCAGCAGGGGGACACTGTACGAGCAGTACTTC
CASRGTLYEQYF
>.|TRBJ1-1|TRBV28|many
TGTGCCAGCAGTCCAGGGTGGTCGGGAAACACTGAAGCTTTCTTT
CASSPGWSGNTEAFF
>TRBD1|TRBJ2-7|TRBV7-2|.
TGTGCCAGCAGCTTAGCGCGAGGGGGCCCAGACGAGCAGTACTTC
CASSLARGGPDEQYF
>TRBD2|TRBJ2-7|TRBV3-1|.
TGTGCCAGCAGCCAAGACCTAGCGGGAGGGATTAGGCAGCAGTACTTC
CASSQDLAGGIRQQYF
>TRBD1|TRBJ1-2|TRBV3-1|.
TGTGCCAGCAGCCCGATGGGACAGGGCGGTGGCTACACCTTC
CASSPMGQGGGYTF
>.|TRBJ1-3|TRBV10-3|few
TGTGCCATCAGTGATCACTCTGGAAACACCATATATTTT
CAISDHSGNTIYF
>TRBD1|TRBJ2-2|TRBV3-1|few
TGTGCCAGCAGCAGTAGAACAGGGGCCGGGGAGCTGTTTTTT
CASSSRTGAGELFF
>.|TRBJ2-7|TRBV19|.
TGTGCCACCGGGGATTACTACGAGCAGTACTTC
CATGDYYEQYF
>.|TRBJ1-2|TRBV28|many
TGTGCCAGCAGTTTATATCCAGTGACTAACTATGGCTACACCTTC
CASSLYPVTNYGYTF
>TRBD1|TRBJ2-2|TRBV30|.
TGTGCCTGGGTCCCGGGACAGGGGAGGGCCGGGGAGCTGTTTTTT
CAWVPGQGRAGELFF
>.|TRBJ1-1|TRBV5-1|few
TGCGCCAGCAGCTTGGAAGGGTTTATTGAAGCTTTCTTT
CASSLEGFIEAFF
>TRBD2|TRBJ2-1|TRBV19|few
TGTGCCAGTAGTATTCGAGCGGGGGTAACTCTTCCGCACAATGAGCAGTTCTTC
CASSIRAGVTLPHNEQFF
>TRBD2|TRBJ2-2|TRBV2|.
TGTGCCAGCAGGAAGGCGGGGGGGCTGCCCGGGGAGCTGTTTTTT
CASRKAGGLPGELFF
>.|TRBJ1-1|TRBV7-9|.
TGTGCCAGCAGCTTGGGCCAGGGGTTTGAAGCTTTCTTT
CASSLGQGFEAFF
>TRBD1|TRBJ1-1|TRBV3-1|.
TGTGCCAGCAGCCAGGGGACAGTTATGAACACTGAAGCTTTCTTT
CASSQGTVMNTEAFF